This TCR beta chain is drawn from a study of blood T cell repertoires in COVID-19. Study information: PBMCs, B-cell-depleted T cells, or T cells provided the cDNA or gDNA that made up the material.

This CDR3 is built from 16 residues. Germline V gene lookup returns CDR1 KGHDR and CDR2 SFDVKD. J lost 9 bases, V lost 0 bases, and 9 bases had no gene match. The Seattle patients joined while their infection was active and were tracked longitudinally afterward. Authors' processing steps: The authors estimated nucleated cell counts from reference gene primer amplification. Sequencing was performed with immunoSEQ multiplex PCR; in TCRdb, only in-frame clones are kept and a portion is missing. The DNA gave D and trimming, while V, J and clone size come from that table. The data hold roughly 190,000 clones, with 85% to 90% observed a single time.

V and J are TRBV24-1 and TRBJ2-1; 8 nucleotides match TRBD2. The sample was peripheral blood. The source is a woman aged 55-69 years with COVID-19, enrolled during active disease. The CDR3 region is CATSDLSSGRNSEQFF. The DNA for the CDR3 is TGTGCCACCAGTGATTTGTCCAGCGGGAGAAATAGTGAGCAGTTCTTC.